The clone carrying this TCR beta chain was found many times. Its antigen is currently unknown. The read comes to an end 3 residues before the CDR3 does, leaving the germline J gene to fill in the end. Assay: immunoSEQ multiplex PCR; the TCRdb copy retains only in-frame clones and omits some. The record shows around 47,000 clones for this sample, with no singletons present. Germline values: CDR1 MNHNS, CDR2 SASEGT. Trimming took 4 bases from V and 2 from J, leaving 14 bases between them. This CDR3 is 15 amino acids long. The data stem from a study of T cell clonality in common variable immunodeficiency. The study's findings and limits: Authors noted CVID clonality's cause needs subpopulation repertoire sequencing. Compared with controls, CVID subjects had fewer shared TCRbeta clones.

The chain carries TRBV6-1 and TRBJ2-5; possible D gene TRBD2, 5 bases. Sequencing used peripheral blood mononuclear cells. The sequence was obtained from a person aged 18-69 years in good health. This CDR3 reads CASSGVAGQQETQYF. The sequenced CDR3 bases are TGTGCCAGCAGTGGAGTCGCGGGTCAGCAAGAGACC.